Sequencing of this TCR beta chain was carried out in a study of blood T cell repertoires in COVID-19. V dropped 11 bases and J dropped 7; count of bases not matched to a gene: 7. The CDR3 runs to 13 residues. From germline, CDR1 is ENHRY and CDR2 SYGVKD. Followed over time, Seattle patients had been enrolled while infection was active. This table comes from immunoSEQ multiplex PCR, and its TCRdb copy is limited to in-frame clones, with some not included. In the table there are 90,000 or so clones, around 86% of which are singletons. This TCR came from a man between 60 and 70 years old with COVID-19, enrolled during active disease. The chain links TRBV10-3 to TRBJ2-2; 10 nucleotides match TRBD2. The specimen was peripheral blood. CDR3 sequence reads: CAVLAGAVGELFF. Here the CDR3 DNA reads TGTGCCGTTCTAGCGGGAGCGGTCGGGGAGCTGTTTTTT.